Shown below are 30 T cell receptor beta chains from a single sample sequenced in a study of T cells in Graves' hyperthyroidism and ophthalmopathy. Amplified TCR beta CDR3 regions came from RNA transcripts. With the HTBI primer set, the TCR CDR3 went through a first round of RT-PCR. TCRdb redid the calling of the multiplex PCR reads with MiXCR, one entry per CDR3 protein. The sample lists nearly 750,000 distinct CDR3 sequences, about 35% occurring once. Sequencing input: blood. The receptors come from a woman aged 40-49 years with Graves' hyperthyroidism.

In the case of this clonotype: A much larger clone lies a single base off, so this may be a read error. V usage is TRBV24-1 and J usage is TRBJ1-1; D gene uncertain. V lost 5 bases and J 1 base, leaving 7 bases between the germline ends. The CDR3 length is 13 residues. Germline loops: CDR1 KGHDR, CDR2 SFDVKD. The CDR3 DNA reads as TGTGCCACCAGTGGTCATCAGAACACTGAAGCTTTCTTT. Its protein product is CATSGHQNTEAFF.

This clonotype has a count of ten or more. CDR3: CSARDRAESSYEQYF. The CDR3 coding sequence is TGCAGTGCTAGAGATCGGGCGGAGAGCTCCTACGAGCAGTACTTC. The chain uses TRBV20-1 and TRBJ2-7; D is ambiguous. The CDR3 is made up of 15 amino acids. From germline, CDR1 is DFQATT and CDR2 SNEGSKA (reference sequence). V was cut by 0 bases and J by 0 bases, with 12 bases left in between.

In its sample, this clonotype was seen a few times. The V and J genes are TRBV10-3 and TRBJ1-5; TRBD1 might be the D (5 bases). Looked up from germline, CDR1 is ENHRY and CDR2 is SYGVKD. Trimming removed 2 bases from V and 6 bases from J, with 11 bases in between. This CDR3 spans 14 amino acids. The CDR3 DNA sequence: TGTGCCATCAGTGAGGCCAGGGATTCTCAGCCCCAGCATTTT. This sequence encodes CAISEARDSQPQHF.

The J gene is TRBJ2-3, the V gene TRBV7-2; D may be TRBD1 (5 bases). The CDR3 runs 14 residues. The V end lost 5 bases, the J end lost 4 bases, and 13 bases lay between the germline ends. Germline CDR1 and CDR2: SGHTA and FQGNSA. In DNA form, the CDR3 reads TGTGCCAGCAGCCTCGGACAACCCTCAGATACGCAGTATTTT. Translated: CASSLGQPSDTQYF. The variable domain in full, completed from reference TRBV7-2 and TRBJ2-3, reads GAGVSQSPSNKVTEKGKDVELRCDPISGHTALYWYRQSLGQGLEFLIYFQGNSAPDKSGLPSDRFSAERTGGSVSTLTIQRTQQEDSAVYLCASSLGQPSDTQYFGPGTRLTVL.

This clonotype was seen many times. CDR3 residues: CATATLSNEKLFF. In DNA, the CDR3 is TGTGCCACAGCGACACTATCTAATGAAAAACTGTTTTTT. The V gene is TRBV19, the J gene TRBJ1-4; no definite D call. The CDR3 runs 13 residues. Between the trimmed V and J ends, which lost 10 bases and 3 bases, there was a span of 12 bases. Germline V lookup: CDR1 LNHDA, CDR2 SQIVND (reference sequence).

This chain uses TRBV2 with TRBJ2-6; D is unclear. Germline values: CDR1 SNHLY, CDR2 FYNNEI. Trimming removed 10 bases from V and 4 bases from J, with 17 bases in between. The CDR3 consists of 15 residues. The DNA for the CDR3 is TGTGCCACACACTCGGAGTCGGGCGGGGCCAACGTCCTGACTTTC. Translating it yields CATHSESGGANVLTF.

The CDR3 DNA reads TGTGCCAGCAGTTATGGTCAGGGACTCATGAACACTGAAGCTTTCTTT. Translating gives CASSYGQGLMNTEAFF. The chain employs TRBV11-3 and TRBJ1-1, with a weak D call TRBD1 (5 bases). The V end lost 6 bases, the J end lost 0 bases, and 17 bases lay between the germline ends. Germline CDR1 reads SGHNT; CDR2 reads YENEEA. This CDR3 has 16 residues.

The CDR3 loop reads CASSSGQTLTEAFF. The CDR3 bases are TGTGCCAGCAGTTCAGGACAGACCCTCACTGAAGCTTTCTTT. The chain employs TRBV27 and TRBJ1-1, with D perhaps TRBD1 (6 bases). CDR3 length: 14 residues. Germline V lookup: CDR1 MNHEY, CDR2 SMNVEV (reference sequence). V was pared by 4 bases and J by 4 bases, with 13 bases between.

This clonotype has a count of ten or more. The gene calls are TRBV10-3 and TRBJ2-2; 11 nucleotides match TRBD2. In germline, CDR1 is ENHRY, CDR2 SYGVKD. Unmatched junction bases numbered 9, after V lost 9 bases and J lost 6 bases. This CDR3 spans 15 amino acids. The CDR3 coding sequence is TGTGCCATACTTGCAGGGACTAGCGGTTCCGGGGAGCTGTTTTTT. This encodes CAILAGTSGSGELFF.

This clonotype was detected many times. This chain joins TRBV24-1 and TRBJ1-5; D is uncertain. With 4 bases removed from V and 9 bases from J, the gap between germline ends came to 9 bases. This CDR3 is 12 amino acids long. Per the germline V gene, CDR1 is KGHDR and CDR2 is SFDVKD. The CDR3 spells CATSDPVGPQHF. The CDR3 DNA sequence: TGTGCCACCAGTGACCCTGTTGGGCCCCAGCATTTT.

This clonotype was seen a handful of times. This chain links TRBV9 with TRBJ1-6; 7 bases are shared with TRBD1. This CDR3 spans 14 amino acids. The V segment lost 0 bases and the J segment 9 bases; nucleotides outside the gene matches: 3. Germline V gene sequence: CDR1 SGDLS, CDR2 YYNGEE. The CDR3, as DNA: TGTGCCAGCAGCGTAGACAGGGGTGGTTCACCCCTCCACTTT. Amino acids: CASSVDRGGSPLHF.

The V and J genes are TRBV9 and TRBJ2-2; 7 nucleotides match TRBD1. Germline values: CDR1 SGDLS, CDR2 YYNGEE. This CDR3 has 16 residues. J was trimmed by 3 bases and V by 4 bases; bases with no gene match: 9. DNA for the CDR3: TGTGCCAGCAGCCCACCGACAGGGAAGGACACCGGGGAGCTGTTTTTT. Translating it yields CASSPPTGKDTGELFF.

The chain carries TRBV7-2 and TRBJ1-4; 8 bases line up with TRBD1. The CDR3 has 14 amino acids. Germline V gene lookup returns CDR1 SGHTA and CDR2 FQGNSA. The ends lost 4 bases at V and 11 bases at J; junction bases unmatched: 9. This CDR3 is CASSSSGGLGKLFF. CDR3 in DNA: TGTGCCAGCAGCTCATCAGGGGGCTTGGGGAAACTGTTTTTT.

This chain links TRBV6-6 with TRBJ1-5; D is possibly TRBD1 (5 bases). The length of the CDR3 is 12 residues. V gave up 7 bases and J gave up 9 bases, with 13 bases separating them. Germline values: CDR1 MNHNY, CDR2 SVGAGI (reference sequence). CDR3 amino acids: CASTWGFLPQHF. The CDR3 DNA sequence: TGTGCCAGCACCTGGGGGTTTTTGCCCCAGCATTTT.

This clonotype was found many times. The rearrangement joins TRBV9 to TRBJ1-1; D possibly corresponds to TRBD1 (6 bases). The CDR3 loop spans 16 amino acids. Germline V gene lookup returns CDR1 SGDLS and CDR2 YYNGEE. V shed 0 bases and J shed 0 bases, with 12 bases lying between them. This CDR3 reads CASSVATGWLNTEAFF. DNA of the CDR3: TGTGCCAGCAGCGTAGCCACAGGGTGGTTGAACACTGAAGCTTTCTTT.

The chain recombines TRBV5-8 with TRBJ2-5; no clear D gene. This CDR3 is built from 14 residues. V gave up 1 base and J gave up 2 bases, with 9 bases separating them. CDR1 SGHTS and CDR2 YDEGEE come from the germline V gene. In DNA, the CDR3 is TGTGCCAGCAGCTTGTGGAGTTCTCAAGAGACCCAGTACTTC. Residues: CASSLWSSQETQYF.

This clonotype was recorded at least ten times. This chain uses TRBV7-9 with TRBJ1-2, with TRBD1 matching over 10 bases. Germline loops: CDR1 SEHNR, CDR2 FQNEAQ (reference sequence). V was clipped by 5 bases and J by 8 bases; unmatched bases: 8. CDR3 length: 14 amino acids. CDR3 in DNA: TGTGCCAGCAGCCAAGCGACAGGGGGCAAAGGCTACACCTTC. This codes for CASSQATGGKGYTF.

This clonotype showed up many times. This sequence joins TRBV24-1 and TRBJ1-2; D is possibly TRBD1 (5 bases). Trimming took 5 bases from V and 1 from J, leaving 10 bases between them. The CDR3 sequence is 14 residues long. Looked up from germline, CDR1 is KGHDR and CDR2 is SFDVKD. CDR3 amino acids: CATSGAGRNYGYTF. The CDR3, as DNA: TGTGCCACCAGTGGGGCAGGGCGTAACTATGGCTACACCTTC.

This clonotype was detected a few times. V gene TRBV6-5 combines with J gene TRBJ1-3; D gene ambiguous. V shed 2 bases and J shed 2 bases, with 10 bases lying between them. The CDR3 is 15 residues long. Germline CDR1 MNHEY, CDR2 SVGAGI. CDR3: CASSYDGGAGNTIYF. DNA for the CDR3: TGTGCCAGCAGTTACGACGGAGGAGCTGGAAACACCATATATTTT.

The gene calls are TRBV20-1 and TRBJ2-2, with 11 bases that match TRBD1. CDR3 length equals 15 residues. Germline V gene sequence: CDR1 DFQATT, CDR2 SNEGSKA (reference sequence). V dropped 0 bases and J dropped 6; count of bases not matched to a gene: 3. The CDR3 region is CSARDRTGGSGELFF. The CDR3 nucleotides read TGCAGTGCTAGAGACCGGACAGGGGGCTCCGGGGAGCTGTTTTTT.

This clonotype appeared many times. V and J are TRBV29-1 and TRBJ2-2, with TRBD2 as a possible D gene (5 bases). Germline V gene lookup returns CDR1 SQVTM and CDR2 ANQGSEA. The CDR3 contains 13 residues. Trimming left V 7 bases short and J 5 bases short, with 14 bases between. CDR3 nucleotides: TGCAGCGCTGACTATCTTCCTACCGGGGAGCTGTTTTTT. This gives the protein CSADYLPTGELFF.

This clonotype turned up a few times. V usage is TRBV5-1 and J usage is TRBJ2-7, with D maybe TRBD1 (5 bases). Germline V gene data show CDR1 as SGHRS and CDR2 as YFSETQ. V lost 0 bases to trimming and J lost 2 bases, with 12 bases between them. CDR3 length: 15 residues. CDR3 residues: CASSLASGLTYEQYF. The CDR3 coding sequence is TGCGCCAGCAGCTTGGCGTCAGGGTTGACCTACGAGCAGTACTTC.

CDR3 in DNA: TGTGCCAGCAGCTTGACTAGTTTCCGAGAGACCCAGTACTTC. Translating gives CASSLTSFRETQYF. This chain joins TRBV7-8 and TRBJ2-5; possible D gene TRBD2, 6 bases. Germline V gives CDR1 SGHVS, CDR2 FQNEAQ. Trimming pared 3 bases from V and 4 bases from J, leaving 12 bases between. This CDR3 has 14 amino acids. The full variable domain, completed using reference TRBV7-8 and TRBJ2-5, is GAGVSQSPRYKVAKRGQDVALRCDPISGHVSLFWYQQALGQGPEFLTYFQNEAQLDKSGLPSDRFFAERPEGSVSTLKIQRTQQEDSAVYLCASSLTSFRETQYFGPGTRLLVL.

This clonotype appeared a few times. The chain has TRBV27 and TRBJ2-6; no clear D gene. CDR3 length: 12 amino acids. The V gene lost 8 bases and the J gene lost 3 bases, with 5 bases spanning the gap. Per germline, CDR1 MNHEY and CDR2 SMNVEV (reference sequence). CDR3 residues: CASSIGANVLTF. The CDR3 region has the DNA TGTGCCAGCTCGATTGGGGCCAACGTCCTGACTTTC.

This clonotype was detected many times. This chain connects TRBV29-1 to TRBJ2-7; D is perhaps TRBD1 or TRBD2 (7 bases each). Trimming removed 4 bases at V and 2 bases at J, with 18 bases between. The germline V gene has CDR1 SQVTM and CDR2 ANQGSEA. The CDR3 contains 15 residues. The DNA of the CDR3 is TGCAGCGTTGGGGTGACAGGGCGGGGGACCTACGAGCAGTACTTC. Its translation: CSVGVTGRGTYEQYF.

Remarks on this clonotype: A read error may be the cause here, since a much bigger clone is one base away. This rearrangement joins TRBV19 to TRBJ1-4, with D unclear. The CDR3 contains 11 residues. Germline V gene lookup returns CDR1 LNHDA and CDR2 SQIVND (reference sequence). Between the trimmed V and J ends, which lost 8 bases and 5 bases, there was a span of 6 bases. This CDR3 is CASGENEKLFF. Here the CDR3 DNA reads TGTGCCAGTGGGGAGAATGAAAAACTGTTTTTT. The full variable domain, rest sourced from reference TRBV19 and TRBJ1-4, is DGGITQSPKYLFRKEGQNVTLSCEQNLNHDAMYWYRQDPGQGLRLIYYSQIVNDFQKGDIAEGYSVSREKKESFPLTVTSAQKNPTAFYLCASGENEKLFFGSGTQLSVL.

This clonotype was counted at least ten times. V gene TRBV7-9 combines with J gene TRBJ2-7, with 12 bases fitting TRBD1. Germline values: CDR1 SEHNR, CDR2 FQNEAQ (reference sequence). With 5 bases clipped from V and 5 bases from J, the junction kept 4 bases outside the gene matches. This CDR3 has 14 amino acids. The CDR3 DNA reads as TGTGCCAGCAGCAACCGGGACAGGGGGCACGAGCAGTACTTC. Translation gives CASSNRDRGHEQYF.

The chain recombines TRBV20-1 with TRBJ1-2; no clear D gene. CDR1 and CDR2 (germline): DFQATT, SNEGSKA (reference sequence). The CDR3 loop spans 13 amino acids. V was shortened by 5 bases and J by 0 bases, with 10 bases between the two germline ends. The CDR3 protein is CSAVDSTNYGYTF. Written as DNA, the CDR3 is TGCAGTGCTGTGGACTCTACTAACTATGGCTACACCTTC.

This clonotype came up many times. The chain recombines TRBV12-3 or TRBV12-4 with TRBJ2-5, with D perhaps being TRBD1 or TRBD2 (5 bases each). This CDR3 is 15 amino acids long. V lost 5 bases to trimming and J lost 2 bases, with 15 bases between them. The CDR3 loop is CASSKRGRMQETQYF. DNA for the CDR3: TGTGCCAGCAGTAAGAGGGGCCGCATGCAAGAGACCCAGTACTTC.

This clonotype has just one count. J is TRBJ1-5 and V is TRBV29-1; D call uncertain. CDR1 is SQVTM, CDR2 ANQGSEA, per germline. The CDR3 consists of 12 residues. Trimming stripped 3 bases from V and 5 bases from J, with 8 bases between. For the CDR3, the DNA is TGCAGCGTTGAGTCGGGAGATCAGCCCCAGCATTTT. This codes for CSVESGDQPQHF. The variable domain in full, completed from reference TRBV29-1 and TRBJ1-5, reads SAVISQKPSRDICQRGTSLTIQCQVDSQVTMMFWYRQQPGQSLTLIATANQGSEATYESGFVIDKFPISRPNLTFSTLTVSNMSPEDSSIYLCSVESGDQPQHFGDGTRLSIL.